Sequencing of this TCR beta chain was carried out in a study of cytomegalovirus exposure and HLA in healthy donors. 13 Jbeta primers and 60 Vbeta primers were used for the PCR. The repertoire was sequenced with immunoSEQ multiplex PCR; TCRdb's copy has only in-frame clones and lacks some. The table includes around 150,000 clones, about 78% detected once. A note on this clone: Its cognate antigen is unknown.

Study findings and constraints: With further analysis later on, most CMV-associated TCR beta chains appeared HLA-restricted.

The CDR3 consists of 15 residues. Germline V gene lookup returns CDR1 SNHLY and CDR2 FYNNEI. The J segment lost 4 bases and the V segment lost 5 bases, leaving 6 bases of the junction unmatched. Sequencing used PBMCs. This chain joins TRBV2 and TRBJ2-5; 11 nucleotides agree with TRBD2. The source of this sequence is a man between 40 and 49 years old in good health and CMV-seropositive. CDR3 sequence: CASSPSGGRGETQYF. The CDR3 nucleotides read TGTGCCAGCAGTCCTAGCGGGGGGCGGGGAGAGACCCAGTACTTC. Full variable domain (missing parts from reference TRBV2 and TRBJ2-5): EPEVTQTPSHQVTQMGQEVILRCVPISNHLYFYWYRQILGQKVEFLVSFYNNEISEKSEIFDDQFSVERPDGSNFTLKIRSTKLEDSAMYFCASSPSGGRGETQYFGPGTRLLVL.